The rows below give T cell receptor beta chains drawn from one sample of a study of blood T cell repertoires in COVID-19. Here immunoSEQ multiplex PCR was the method, and the copy in TCRdb shows in-frame clones only, minus some. The sample yields over 55,000 clones, around four fifths seen once. Sample: peripheral blood. The receptors come from a human donor in a cohort sampled during active COVID-19. Both conserved end residues are part of each CDR3. Each record gives: V gene, D gene, clone size, J gene, CDR3 protein, CDR3 DNA. D genes are given only for firm matches. Where a row states a size, it is once, few, many or the class of an expanded clone; other rows omit it.

V: TRBV5-4
D: TRBD2
size: .
J: TRBJ2-1
CDR3: CASSLVPGLAGDEQFF
DNA: TGTGCCAGCAGCTTGGTCCCGGGACTAGCAGGGGATGAGCAGTTCTTC

V: TRBV15
D: TRBD2
size: .
J: TRBJ2-7
CDR3: CATSRGGTPSEQYF
DNA: TGTGCCACCAGCAGGGGGGGGACCCCCTCCGAGCAGTACTTC

V: TRBV5-1
D: TRBD2
size: .
J: TRBJ2-7
CDR3: CASSLVPSGSHEQYF
DNA: TGCGCCAGCAGCTTGGTCCCTAGCGGGAGCCACGAGCAGTACTTC

V: TRBV5-1
D: TRBD1
size: many
J: TRBJ2-7
CDR3: CASSSSGTGTEQYF
DNA: TGCGCCAGCAGCTCTTCCGGGACAGGGACCGAGCAGTACTTC

V: TRBV27
D: TRBD1
size: .
J: TRBJ2-7
CDR3: CASSLGDSLNSYEQYF
DNA: TGTGCCAGCAGTTTAGGGGACAGCCTAAACTCCTACGAGCAGTACTTC

V: TRBV27
D: .
size: .
J: TRBJ2-3
CDR3: CASTRGTSYTDTQYF
DNA: TGTGCCAGCACAAGAGGGACATCCTACACAGATACGCAGTATTTT

V: TRBV28
D: TRBD1
size: few
J: TRBJ2-7
CDR3: CASSSRDRLAYEQYF
DNA: TGTGCCAGCAGTTCAAGGGACAGGTTGGCCTACGAGCAGTACTTC

V: TRBV5-1
D: TRBD1
size: .
J: TRBJ2-6
CDR3: CASSETGAAGANVLTF
DNA: TGCGCCAGCAGCGAGACAGGGGCTGCTGGGGCCAACGTCCTGACTTTC

V: TRBV7-9
D: .
size: .
J: TRBJ2-1
CDR3: CASSLVPAGGRGEQFF
DNA: TGTGCCAGCAGCTTAGTTCCAGCGGGCGGGCGAGGTGAGCAGTTCTTC

V: TRBV30
D: TRBD2
size: .
J: TRBJ2-5
CDR3: CAWSVGLAGLETQYF
DNA: TGTGCCTGGAGTGTAGGACTAGCGGGGTTGGAGACCCAGTACTTC

V: TRBV9
D: TRBD1
size: once
J: TRBJ2-1
CDR3: CASSLDRASYNEQFF
DNA: TGTGCCAGCAGCTTAGACAGGGCCTCCTACAATGAGCAGTTCTTC

V: TRBV5-1
D: .
size: .
J: TRBJ1-2
CDR3: CASSLEANSYGYTF
DNA: TGCGCCAGCAGCTTGGAAGCCAACAGCTATGGCTACACCTTC

V: TRBV25-1
D: .
size: .
J: TRBJ2-3
CDR3: CASRRSGVADTQYF
DNA: TGTGCCAGCAGACGCTCGGGGGTGGCAGATACGCAGTATTTT

V: TRBV10-3
D: .
size: .
J: TRBJ2-5
CDR3: CAISQVRAETQYF
DNA: TGTGCCATCAGCCAAGTCAGGGCGGAGACCCAGTACTTC

V: TRBV4-3
D: .
size: .
J: TRBJ2-2
CDR3: CASSQRLGNTGELFF
DNA: TGCGCCAGCAGCCAACGACTAGGGAACACCGGGGAGCTGTTTTTT

V: TRBV4-1
D: TRBD1
size: .
J: TRBJ2-1
CDR3: CASSQRGRGLYNEQFF
DNA: TGCGCCAGCAGCCAACGAGGCAGGGGGCTCTACAATGAGCAGTTCTTC

V: TRBV20-1
D: .
size: few
J: TRBJ1-5
CDR3: CSASQQSQQPQHF
DNA: TGCAGTGCTAGTCAACAGTCTCAGCAGCCCCAGCATTTT

V: TRBV18
D: .
size: once
J: TRBJ1-6
CDR3: CASSPTGLGNSPLHF
DNA: TGTGCCAGCTCACCCACGGGACTAGGGAATTCACCCCTCCACTTT

V: TRBV3-1/TRBV3-2
D: .
size: .
J: TRBJ2-7
CDR3: CASSQAGQWGSYEQYF
DNA: TGTGCCAGCAGCCAAGCTGGACAGTGGGGGTCCTACGAGCAGTACTTC

V: TRBV29-1
D: TRBD1
size: .
J: TRBJ2-1
CDR3: CSVVGQHNEQFF
DNA: TGCAGCGTTGTGGGACAGCACAATGAGCAGTTCTTC

V: TRBV7-2
D: TRBD2
size: .
J: TRBJ2-3
CDR3: CASSSTSGGSVTQYF
DNA: TGTGCCAGCAGCTCCACTAGCGGGGGGTCTGTGACGCAGTATTTT

V: TRBV2
D: .
size: .
J: TRBJ2-7
CDR3: CASSEARGSSSF
DNA: TGTGCCAGCAGTGAAGCGCGCGGCAGTTCGTCCTTC

V: TRBV10-3
D: TRBD1
size: .
J: TRBJ2-7
CDR3: CAISGRGSDEQYF
DNA: TGTGCCATCAGTGGCAGGGGGTCGGACGAGCAGTACTTC

V: TRBV6-1
D: .
size: .
J: TRBJ1-1
CDR3: CASAGEMNTEAFF
DNA: TGTGCCAGCGCAGGGGAGATGAACACTGAAGCTTTCTTT

V: TRBV6-5
D: TRBD2
size: .
J: TRBJ2-5
CDR3: CASSFTSGGAPQTQYF
DNA: TGTGCCAGCAGTTTCACTTCCGGGGGGGCCCCTCAGACCCAGTACTTC

V: TRBV4-3
D: .
size: .
J: TRBJ2-1
CDR3: CASSQVVGAYNEQFF
DNA: TGCGCCAGCAGCCAAGTAGTAGGGGCCTACAATGAGCAGTTCTTC

V: TRBV7-2
D: .
size: .
J: TRBJ2-5
CDR3: CASSLAGLSQETQYF
DNA: TGTGCCAGCAGCCTCGCTGGACTTAGCCAGGAGACCCAGTACTTC

V: TRBV2
D: TRBD1
size: .
J: TRBJ2-7
CDR3: CASSSRGLKFF
DNA: TGTGCCAGCTCCTCGAGGGGGCTAAAGTTCTTC

V: TRBV19
D: TRBD1
size: .
J: TRBJ1-4
CDR3: CASSPGQGFNEKLFF
DNA: TGTGCCAGTAGCCCCGGACAGGGCTTTAATGAAAAACTGTTTTTT

V: TRBV6-2/TRBV6-3
D: .
size: .
J: TRBJ2-1
CDR3: CASSYLSGGPYNEQFF
DNA: TGTGCCAGCAGTTACCTTTCCGGGGGGCCCTACAATGAGCAGTTCTTC

V: TRBV5-5
D: .
size: .
J: TRBJ2-1
CDR3: CASSIRQGRDEQFF
DNA: TGTGCCAGCAGCATAAGACAGGGGAGGGATGAGCAGTTCTTC

V: TRBV14
D: .
size: .
J: TRBJ1-3
CDR3: CASSQRTASSGNTIYF
DNA: TGTGCCAGCAGCCAACGGACTGCGAGCTCTGGAAACACCATATATTTT

V: TRBV11-1
D: .
size: .
J: TRBJ2-7
CDR3: CASSLPGSHEQYF
DNA: TGTGCCAGCAGCCTCCCGGGGTCCCACGAGCAGTACTTC

V: TRBV28
D: .
size: .
J: TRBJ1-1
CDR3: CASSWSHGTPMNTEAFF
DNA: TGTGCCAGCAGTTGGAGTCATGGGACACCCATGAACACTGAAGCTTTCTTT

V: TRBV3-1/TRBV3-2
D: .
size: .
J: TRBJ2-5
CDR3: CASSPEVPGTQYF
DNA: TGTGCCAGCAGCCCGGAGGTTCCCGGGACCCAGTACTTC

V: TRBV9
D: TRBD2
size: .
J: TRBJ2-7
CDR3: CASSPMGLAADYEQYF
DNA: TGTGCCAGCAGCCCTATGGGACTAGCGGCGGACTACGAGCAGTACTTC

V: TRBV3-1/TRBV3-2
D: .
size: few
J: TRBJ1-6
CDR3: CASNQGPSGSPLHF
DNA: TGTGCCAGCAACCAGGGGCCCTCCGGTTCACCCCTCCACTTT

V: TRBV28
D: TRBD2
size: .
J: TRBJ2-1
CDR3: CASSPGLAGDPGNEQFF
DNA: TGTGCCAGCAGTCCCGGACTAGCGGGAGACCCAGGCAATGAGCAGTTCTTC

V: TRBV11-2
D: TRBD2
size: .
J: TRBJ2-3
CDR3: CASSAAGGPADTQYF
DNA: TGTGCCAGCAGCGCAGCGGGGGGCCCCGCAGATACGCAGTATTTT

V: TRBV6-5
D: .
size: .
J: TRBJ1-6
CDR3: CASSYANGGHNSPLHF
DNA: TGTGCCAGCAGTTACGCTAACGGGGGGCATAATTCACCCCTCCACTTT

V: TRBV6-6
D: TRBD2
size: .
J: TRBJ2-1
CDR3: CASCLLAGPYNEQFF
DNA: TGTGCCAGCTGCCTTCTAGCGGGTCCCTACAATGAGCAGTTCTTC

V: TRBV5-1
D: .
size: .
J: TRBJ2-5
CDR3: CASSQDSPKTQYF
DNA: TGCGCCAGCAGCCAAGACAGCCCGAAGACCCAGTACTTC

V: TRBV6-5
D: .
size: .
J: TRBJ2-7
CDR3: CASRGARGYEQYF
DNA: TGTGCCAGCCGCGGCGCTCGGGGTTACGAGCAGTACTTC

V: TRBV19
D: .
size: .
J: TRBJ2-6
CDR3: CASTALWGGAGSGANVLTF
DNA: TGTGCCAGTACAGCACTCTGGGGGGGCGCCGGGTCAGGGGCCAACGTCCTGACTTTC

V: TRBV19
D: TRBD1
size: .
J: TRBJ1-1
CDR3: CASRGQGAQAFF
DNA: TGTGCCAGTAGAGGACAGGGGGCTCAAGCTTTCTTT

V: TRBV7-6
D: .
size: .
J: TRBJ1-5
CDR3: CASSFSDSQPQHF
DNA: TGTGCCAGCAGCTTCTCGGACAGCCAGCCCCAGCATTTT

V: TRBV5-5
D: .
size: many
J: TRBJ2-7
CDR3: CASSLGTPYYEQYF
DNA: TGTGCCAGCAGCCTAGGGACTCCGTACTACGAGCAGTACTTC

V: TRBV28
D: .
size: many
J: TRBJ1-5
CDR3: CASSLPRGPQHF
DNA: TGTGCCAGCAGTTTACCCCGGGGGCCCCAGCATTTT

V: TRBV7-2
D: TRBD1
size: .
J: TRBJ2-7
CDR3: CASSLGQLRPQYF
DNA: TGTGCCAGCAGCCTGGGACAGCTACGACCGCAGTACTTC